These 12 T cell receptor beta chains were sequenced from one sample in a study of blood T cell repertoires in COVID-19. Some clones are missing from TCRdb's copy, which holds only in-frame ones; the method was immunoSEQ multiplex PCR. The sample consists of around 170,000 clones, approximately 83% of them appearing once. Sequencing was done on a sample of peripheral blood. The receptors come from a man between 65 and 85 years old who had recovered from COVID-19.

This chain connects TRBV4-3 to TRBJ2-2; the D is unclear. CDR1 LGHNA and CDR2 YSLEER come from the germline V gene. The CDR3 has 13 amino acids. V lost 0 bases, J lost 8 bases, and 7 bases lay in between. The CDR3 DNA is TGCGCCAGCAGCCAAGATAGAATAGGGGAGCTGTTTTTT. As protein: CASSQDRIGELFF.

This rearrangement joins TRBV4-1 to TRBJ2-2; 9 nucleotides align to TRBD2. Germline CDR1 is MGHRA and CDR2 is YSYEKL. V dropped 4 bases and J dropped 4; count of bases not matched to a gene: 22. The CDR3 totals 21 residues. The CDR3 protein is CASSPPVRPGLAPAGTGELFF. CDR3 nucleotide sequence: TGCGCCAGCAGCCCCCCGGTCCGTCCGGGACTAGCACCCGCGGGCACCGGGGAGCTGTTTTTT.

The chain joins TRBV19 to TRBJ2-2; 11 bases map to TRBD1. The J segment lost 7 bases and the V segment lost 5 bases, leaving 15 bases of the junction unmatched. The CDR3 consists of 18 residues. The germline V gene has CDR1 LNHDA and CDR2 SQIVND (reference sequence). CDR3 in amino acids: CASSSYGLGQGAGGELFF. DNA for the CDR3: TGTGCCAGTAGTTCCTATGGCCTAGGACAGGGGGCCGGCGGGGAGCTGTTTTTT.

CDR3 sequence (DNA): TGTGCCAGCAGCTTCTTAGGGACTAGCGGGTACGAGCAGTACTTC. It translates to CASSFLGTSGYEQYF. V and J are TRBV7-8 and TRBJ2-7; 12 bases line up with TRBD2. The CDR3 consists of 15 residues. CDR1 SGHVS and CDR2 FQNEAQ come from the germline V gene. Germline trimming cut 3 bases from V and 4 bases from J; bases unmatched to any gene: 4. The complete variable domain, with remaining parts taken from reference TRBV7-8 and TRBJ2-7, reads GAGVSQSPRYKVAKRGQDVALRCDPISGHVSLFWYQQALGQGPEFLTYFQNEAQLDKSGLPSDRFFAERPEGSVSTLKIQRTQQEDSAVYLCASSFLGTSGYEQYFGPGTRLTVT.

V usage is TRBV5-1 and J usage is TRBJ1-1; maybe TRBD1 (6 bases). From germline, CDR1 is SGHRS and CDR2 YFSETQ. The V gene lost 3 bases and the J gene lost 9 bases, with 18 bases spanning the gap. The CDR3 runs to 14 residues. CDR3 in amino acids: CASSSRDIGQQAFF. CDR3 sequence (DNA): TGCGCCAGCAGCTCCCGGGACATCGGTCAGCAAGCTTTCTTT. Drawing the rest from reference TRBV5-1 and TRBJ1-1, the complete variable domain is KAGVTQTPRYLIKTRGQQVTLSCSPISGHRSVSWYQQTPGQGLQFLFEYFSETQRNKGNFPGRFSGRQFSNSRSEMNVSTLELGDSALYLCASSSRDIGQQAFFGQGTRLTVV.

The V call is TRBV7-2, the J call TRBJ2-3, with 7 bases identical to TRBD2. From germline, CDR1 is SGHTA and CDR2 FQGNSA. The length of the CDR3 is 14 residues. V shed 1 base, J shed 5 bases, and the junction held 3 bases outside the gene matches. The CDR3 DNA reads TGTGCCAGCAGCTTAGTGCGGGGGATAGATACGCAGTATTTT. Its translation is CASSLVRGIDTQYF.

The V call is TRBV9, the J call TRBJ1-3; 11 bases are a match to TRBD1. There are 16 residues in the CDR3. The germline CDR1 and CDR2 sequences are SGDLS and YYNGEE. The V gene end was trimmed by 0 bases and the J gene end by 4 bases; junction bases not matched to a gene: 3. As DNA, the CDR3 is TGTGCCAGCAGCGTAGGGACAGGGGGCGGCGGAAACACCATATATTTT. Translation gives CASSVGTGGGGNTIYF.

The V gene is TRBV10-2, the J gene TRBJ1-5; 11 nucleotides agree with TRBD1. Unmatched junction bases numbered 3, after V lost 3 bases and J lost 2 bases. Germline V CDR1 and CDR2: WSHSY, SAAADI. CDR3 length: 16 amino acids. CDR3 loop: CASSESGQGGNQPQHF. CDR3 in DNA: TGCGCCAGCAGTGAATCGGGACAGGGGGGCAATCAGCCCCAGCATTTT.

The sample holds a few counts of this clone. The chain is built from TRBV5-1 and TRBJ1-3; the D is unclear. CDR3 length: 14 residues. V dropped 4 bases and J dropped 0 bases, with 8 bases sitting between them. Germline CDR1 and CDR2: SGHRS and YFSETQ. The CDR3 protein is CASSPFGSGNTIYF. Written as DNA, the CDR3 is TGCGCCAGCAGCCCCTTCGGCTCTGGAAACACCATATATTTT.

The chain joins TRBV4-2 to TRBJ2-5, with TRBD2 identical over 8 bases. CDR3 length: 15 amino acids. From germline, CDR1 is LGHNA and CDR2 YNFKEQ. With 1 base clipped from V and 4 bases from J, the junction kept 5 bases outside the gene matches. Here the CDR3 reads CASSQGGAGGETQYF. Here the CDR3 DNA reads TGTGCCAGCAGCCAAGGAGGGGCGGGAGGAGAGACCCAGTACTTC.

The rearrangement uses TRBV30 and TRBJ1-2; D unclear. The CDR3 is 13 amino acids. V was trimmed by 0 bases and J by 1 base, leaving 6 bases between them. Germline-derived CDR1 and CDR2 are GTSNPN and SVGIG (reference sequence). The CDR3 here is CAWSVLDNYGYTF. The CDR3 DNA is TGTGCCTGGAGTGTGTTAGATAACTATGGCTACACCTTC.

The genes are TRBV24-1 and TRBJ2-1; TRBD2 matches at 7 bases. The V gene end was trimmed by 1 base and the J gene end by 1 base; junction bases not matched to a gene: 3. The germline V gene has CDR1 KGHDR and CDR2 SFDVKD. The CDR3 extends over 16 amino acids. CDR3 nucleotide sequence: TGTGCCACCAGTGATTTTGGGGGAGGGTCCTACAATGAGCAGTTCTTC. As protein: CATSDFGGGSYNEQFF.